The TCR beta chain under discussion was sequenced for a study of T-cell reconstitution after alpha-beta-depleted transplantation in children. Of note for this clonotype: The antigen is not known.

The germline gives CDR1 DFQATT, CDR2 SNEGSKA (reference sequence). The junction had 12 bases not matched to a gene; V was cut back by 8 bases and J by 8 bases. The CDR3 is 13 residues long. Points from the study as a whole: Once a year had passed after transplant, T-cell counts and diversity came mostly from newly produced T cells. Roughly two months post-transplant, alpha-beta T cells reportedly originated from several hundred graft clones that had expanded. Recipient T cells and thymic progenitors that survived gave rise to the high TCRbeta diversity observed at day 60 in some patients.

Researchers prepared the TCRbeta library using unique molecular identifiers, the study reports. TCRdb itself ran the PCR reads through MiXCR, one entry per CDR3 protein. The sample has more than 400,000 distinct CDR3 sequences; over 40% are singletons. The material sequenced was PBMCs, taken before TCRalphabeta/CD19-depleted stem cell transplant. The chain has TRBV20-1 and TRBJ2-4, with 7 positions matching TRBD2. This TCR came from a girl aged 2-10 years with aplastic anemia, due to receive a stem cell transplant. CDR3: CSPTERGKDIQYF. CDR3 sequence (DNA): TGCAGTCCGACAGAGCGGGGAAAGGACATTCAGTACTTC.